This TCR beta chain was captured by sequencing in a study of shared clonotypes between healthy human individuals. Naive CD8 isolation took CD45RO-negative cells positively selected for CCR7 and excluded terminally differentiated effector memory CD45RA+ cells. Trimming took off 1 base at V and 4 bases at J, with 11 bases between the two ends. CDR3 length: 15 amino acids. Germline CDR1 and CDR2: GTSNPN and SVGIG (reference sequence). The method was immunoSEQ multiplex PCR; TCRdb's version includes in-frame clones alone and lacks a portion of them. The sample yields about 1,800,000 clones, approximately 94% seen once.

Sequenced material: naive CD8+ T cells sorted from blood. This sequence originates from a man aged 18 to 30 in good health. This chain links TRBV30 with TRBJ2-6; tentative D call: TRBD1 (5 bases). The CDR3, as DNA: TGTGCCTGGAGTGCAGGGTGGGGAGGGGCCAACGTCCTGACTTTC. As protein: CAWSAGWGGANVLTF.